A selection of T cell receptor beta chains follows, all from one sample in a study of T cells in Graves' hyperthyroidism and ophthalmopathy. TCRdb re-derived calls from the multiplex PCR reads in MiXCR, one entry per CDR3 protein. The sample records around 420,000 distinct CDR3 sequences, 15% to 18% being singletons. The sample taken for sequencing was blood. The receptor source for this set is a woman aged 18-29 years with Graves' hyperthyroidism. The CDR3 runs from the conserved cysteine through the conserved F or W. D genes are given only for firm matches. A row's size may be missing; if present it is once, few, many or a size class.

v_gene	j_gene	abundance	d_gene	CDR3nt	CDR3aa
TRBV29-1	TRBJ2-1	NA	TRBD1	TGCAGCGGAGGGCGGTCCGGGACAGGGGAGTACAATGAGCAGTTCTTC	CSGGRSGTGEYNEQFF
TRBV6-2/TRBV6-3	TRBJ2-3	NA	TRBD2	TGTGCCAGCAGTACTAGCGGCTATCCCCCCACAGATACGCAGTATTTT	CASSTSGYPPTDTQYF
TRBV28	TRBJ1-1	NA	TRBD1	TGTGCCAGCGACTTGGGCAGGGGGCGTGTGGGCACTGAAGCTTTCTTT	CASDLGRGRVGTEAFF
TRBV14	TRBJ1-1	NA	TRBD1	TGTGCCAGCAGCCACCATGGGACAGGGTTTCCTTTCTTT	CASSHHGTGFPFF
TRBV2	TRBJ2-7	NA	TRBD2	TGTGCCAGCAGTGGAAGACTAGCGGGGAACGAGCAGTACTTC	CASSGRLAGNEQYF
TRBV20-1	TRBJ1-5	NA	TRBD1	TGCAGTGCCCCTAGGCCGGGACAGGGGAGTCAGCCCCAGCATTTT	CSAPRPGQGSQPQHF
TRBV5-1	TRBJ2-2	many	NA	TGCGCCAGCAGCTGGAATTCCGGGCAGAACACCGGGGAGCTGTTTTTT	CASSWNSGQNTGELFF
TRBV9	TRBJ2-1	NA	NA	TGTGCCAGCAGCGTAGTGGACGGACGCCTAAACTACAATGAGCAGTTCTTC	CASSVVDGRLNYNEQFF
TRBV3-1	TRBJ2-1	many	TRBD1	TGTGCCAGCAGCGAACAGGGGGCGCGGGATGAGCAGTTCTTC	CASSEQGARDEQFF
TRBV27	TRBJ1-6	NA	NA	TGTGCCAGCAGTCAGAGTAGGGGTTCACCCCTCCACTTT	CASSQSRGSPLHF
TRBV20-1	TRBJ2-7	many	TRBD2	TGCAGTGCTCCGAGCGGGAGGGCCGGATCCCCCTACGAGCAGTACTTC	CSAPSGRAGSPYEQYF
TRBV12-3/TRBV12-4	TRBJ2-3	NA	TRBD2	TGTGCCAGCAGCTACCGAGGGACTAGCGGGAGGGGCGGCACAGATACGCAGTATTTT	CASSYRGTSGRGGTDTQYF
TRBV5-1	TRBJ1-2	few	NA	TGCGCCAGCAGGAAGTCCAAAGGAGGGGGGTTCCGAGCTAACTATGGCTACACCTTC	CASRKSKGGGFRANYGYTF
TRBV6-5	TRBJ2-3	NA	TRBD1	TGTGCCAGCAGTTACTCATCCGCCTGGCAGGACAGGGCTAGCACAGATACGCAGTATTTT	CASSYSSAWQDRASTDTQYF
TRBV15	TRBJ2-7	few	NA	TGTGCCACCAGCAGAGATCCCGGGAGTTTCAACGAGCAGTACTTC	CATSRDPGSFNEQYF
TRBV20-1	TRBJ2-5	many	NA	TGCAGTGCTAGAACGGAAGGCAGGCAAGAGACCCAGTACTTC	CSARTEGRQETQYF
TRBV2	TRBJ1-2	many	NA	TGTGCCAGCAGTTCGAAGAGGGCCGACTTACTTAACTATGGCTACACCTTC	CASSSKRADLLNYGYTF
TRBV19	TRBJ1-5	few	NA	TGTGCCAGTAGTATCCCGTTATACAGCAATCAGCCCCAGCATTTT	CASSIPLYSNQPQHF
TRBV2	TRBJ2-1	many	TRBD2	TGTGCCAGCAGTTTTGGGACTAGCGGGATCGATGAGCAGTTCTTC	CASSFGTSGIDEQFF
TRBV20-1	TRBJ2-1	many	TRBD1	TGCAGTGCCCGACAGGGGAGCTCCTACAATGAGCAGTTCTTC	CSARQGSSYNEQFF
TRBV4-1	TRBJ1-2	NA	TRBD1	TGCGCCAGCAGCCAAGGGTCTGACAGGGGACTAAACTATGGCTACACCTTC	CASSQGSDRGLNYGYTF
TRBV7-9	TRBJ2-7	many	NA	TGTGCCAGCAATGACGCGGGACAGCTATCCTACGAGCAGTACTTC	CASNDAGQLSYEQYF
TRBV7-3	TRBJ2-7	many	NA	TGTGCCAGCAGGCCAGTCCCGGGGAGCCACGAGCAGTACTTC	CASRPVPGSHEQYF
TRBV7-9	TRBJ1-2	NA	NA	TGTGCCAGCAGCTTGTCATCAACAAAGTGGGTGTCTGGTGGCTACACCTTC	CASSLSSTKWVSGGYTF
TRBV7-3	TRBJ2-7	many	NA	TGTGCCAGCAGCCCTCGACCAGGCGGCTACGAGCAGTACTTC	CASSPRPGGYEQYF
TRBV19	TRBJ1-1	many	NA	TGTGCCAGTAGGATTGGTTACACTGAAGCTTTCTTT	CASRIGYTEAFF
TRBV27	TRBJ1-4	few	NA	TGTGCCAGCAGTCCAAACCTCGGCTGGTCTAATGAAAAACTGTTTTTT	CASSPNLGWSNEKLFF
TRBV6-5	TRBJ2-1	many	NA	TGTGCCAGCAGTTACTCCCCCCGAGGGTACAATGAGCAGTTCTTC	CASSYSPRGYNEQFF
TRBV29-1	TRBJ1-2	NA	NA	TGCAGCGTTGTTACGGGCCAGGGAGGCTACACCTTC	CSVVTGQGGYTF
TRBV5-6	TRBJ1-2	NA	NA	TGTGCCAGCAGCTTGGGCAGGGTAGACTACGGCTACACCTTC	CASSLGRVDYGYTF
TRBV6-1	TRBJ1-1	NA	TRBD1	TGTGCCAGCAGTGGGGGGACAGGGGGCTTTGGCACTGAAGCTTTCTTT	CASSGGTGGFGTEAFF
TRBV20-1	TRBJ1-4	few	TRBD1	TGCAGTGCTACCACGTCAGGGACAGGGAGGAAGGGAACTAATGAAAAACTGTTTTTT	CSATTSGTGRKGTNEKLFF
TRBV2	TRBJ2-1	NA	TRBD2	TGTGCCAGCAGGAAGGGACTAGTCAACGATGAGCAGTTCTTC	CASRKGLVNDEQFF
TRBV4-1	TRBJ1-2	many	NA	TGCGCCAGCAGGCTAATTACAGGAACTAACTATGGCTACACCTTC	CASRLITGTNYGYTF
TRBV7-3	TRBJ2-7	many	NA	TGTGCCAGCAGCTTAACCCGCCAGGCTCCACCGGGGGAGCAGTACTTC	CASSLTRQAPPGEQYF
TRBV11-1	TRBJ1-1	many	NA	TGTGCCAGCAGCTTAGGAAGGGTAACGAGCACTGAAGCTTTCTTT	CASSLGRVTSTEAFF
TRBV10-3	TRBJ2-2	NA	NA	TGTGCCATCACTATGGGGGCCACCGGGGAGCTGTTTTTT	CAITMGATGELFF
TRBV9	TRBJ1-4	few	NA	TGTGCCAGCAGCCCCCGGGACACCTATGCAACTAATGAAAAACTGTTTTTT	CASSPRDTYATNEKLFF
TRBV3-1	TRBJ1-2	many	NA	TGTGCCAGCAGCCACGCAGGATTGGATGGCTACACCTTC	CASSHAGLDGYTF
TRBV10-3	TRBJ2-2	many	TRBD2	TGTGCCATCAGCCGACTAGCCATTAACACCGGGGAGCTGTTTTTT	CAISRLAINTGELFF
TRBV7-6	TRBJ1-1	many	NA	TGTGCCAGCAGCTTAGGGGGTACCCGGGACACTGAAGCTTTCTTT	CASSLGGTRDTEAFF
TRBV3-1	TRBJ1-1	many	TRBD1	TGTGCCAGCAGCATCCGACAGGGTAGGGTCGCTTTCTTT	CASSIRQGRVAFF